The 25 T cell receptor beta chains listed next were all sequenced from one sample in a study of OX40 agonist ivuxolimab in advanced cancers. Assay used: immunoSEQ multiplex PCR; TCRdb lists only in-frame clones, some missing. In the table there are 95,000 to 100,000 clones, 90% of which are singletons. Sequences were derived from CD4+ or CD8+ T cells sorted from blood, sampled in a trial of the OX40 agonist ivuxolimab. These TCRs come from an adult with an advanced solid tumor such as melanoma, head and neck, liver or kidney cancer.

The genes are TRBV7-3 and TRBJ2-3; weak D call: TRBD2 (6 bases). Germline values: CDR1 SGHTA, CDR2 FQGTGA. CDR3 length: 15 residues. V lost 5 bases and J 2 bases, leaving 14 bases between the germline ends. The CDR3 DNA reads TGTGCCAGCAGCCCCCAGGGACTGCACACAGATACGCAGTATTTT. This encodes CASSPQGLHTDTQYF. Filled out from reference TRBV7-3 and TRBJ2-3, the complete variable domain reads GAGVSQTPSNKVTEKGKYVELRCDPISGHTALYWYRQSLGQGPEFLIYFQGTGAADDSGLPNDRFFAVRPEGSVSTLKIQRTERGDSAVYLCASSPQGLHTDTQYFGPGTRLTVL.

The V call is TRBV2, the J call TRBJ1-1; D uncertain. V was clipped by 8 bases and J by 10 bases, with 11 bases between them. The germline V gene has CDR1 SNHLY and CDR2 FYNNEI. The CDR3 spans 10 residues. This CDR3 reads CASGVARAFF. Here the CDR3 DNA reads TGTGCCAGCGGTGTGGCGAGAGCTTTCTTT.

The genes are TRBV7-2 and TRBJ2-7; tentative D call: TRBD1 (5 bases). Germline assignment: CDR1 SGHTA and CDR2 FQGNSA. This CDR3 is built from 14 residues. V was cut by 3 bases and J by 0 bases, with 9 bases left in between. The CDR3 region is CASSFGTGSYEQYF. As DNA, the CDR3 is TGTGCCAGCAGCTTTGGCACAGGCTCCTACGAGCAGTACTTC.

This chain joins TRBV6-1 and TRBJ2-5; 8 bases align to TRBD1. The CDR3 loop spans 13 amino acids. With 4 bases clipped from V and 11 bases from J, the junction kept 9 bases outside the gene matches. Germline V CDR1 and CDR2: MNHNS, SASEGT. The CDR3, as DNA: TGTGCCAGCAGTGGGTCGACAGACAGGGGTCAGTACTTC. Translating it yields CASSGSTDRGQYF.

The V call is TRBV19, the J call TRBJ1-2, with TRBD1 as a possible D gene (5 bases). The CDR3 is made up of 14 amino acids. V was trimmed by 7 bases and J by 0 bases, leaving 12 bases between them. The V gene's germline CDR1 is LNHDA and CDR2 SQIVND (reference sequence). The CDR3 reads CASKARGTNYGYTF. The CDR3 DNA reads as TGTGCCAGTAAGGCCCGGGGGACTAACTATGGCTACACCTTC.

J is TRBJ1-3 and V is TRBV7-2, with TRBD1 as a possible D gene (5 bases). V was clipped by 3 bases and J by 1 base, with 10 bases between them. The CDR3 runs 15 residues. Germline-derived CDR1 and CDR2 are SGHTA and FQGNSA. CDR3 coding DNA: TGTGCCAGCAGCTTCGGGGGAAGATCTGGAAACACCATATATTTT. As protein: CASSFGGRSGNTIYF. Full variable domain (remainder filled in from reference TRBV7-2 and TRBJ1-3): GAGVSQSPSNKVTEKGKDVELRCDPISGHTALYWYRQSLGQGLEFLIYFQGNSAPDKSGLPSDRFSAERTGGSVSTLTIQRTQQEDSAVYLCASSFGGRSGNTIYFGEGSWLTVV.

J is TRBJ1-4 and V is TRBV29-1; D call uncertain. V was trimmed by 7 bases and J by 5 bases, leaving 8 bases between them. The CDR3 spans 11 residues. Germline V gene data show CDR1 as SQVTM and CDR2 as ANQGSEA. In DNA form, the CDR3 reads TGCAGCGGGTCCTCAAATGAAAAACTGTTTTTT. It translates to CSGSSNEKLFF.

The chain links TRBV4-1 to TRBJ2-1; D unresolved. V gave up 0 bases and J gave up 13 bases, with 16 bases separating them. CDR3 length equals 14 residues. Germline V gene lookup returns CDR1 MGHRA and CDR2 YSYEKL. CDR3 sequence reads: CASSQDIFSATQFF. Written as DNA, the CDR3 is TGCGCCAGCAGCCAAGATATATTTTCGGCGACCCAGTTCTTC.

V usage is TRBV5-4 and J usage is TRBJ2-7; D possibly corresponds to TRBD2 (5 bases). The CDR3 covers 14 residues. The germline CDR1 and CDR2 sequences are SGHNT and YYREEE (reference sequence). The V gene lost 6 bases and the J gene lost 2 bases, with 15 bases spanning the gap. The CDR3 protein is CASNRAGETYEQYF. As DNA, the CDR3 is TGTGCCAGCAACCGGGCGGGTGAGACCTACGAGCAGTACTTC.

The V gene is TRBV5-6, the J gene TRBJ1-1; D not resolved. The CDR3 length is 13 residues. V lost 2 bases and J 1 base, leaving 6 bases between the germline ends. Germline-derived CDR1 and CDR2 are SGHDT and YYEEEE. Here the CDR3 DNA reads TGTGCCAGCAGCTTCGGCCGGAACACTGAAGCTTTCTTT. The encoded protein is CASSFGRNTEAFF.

The chain uses TRBV11-2 and TRBJ2-5, with 12 bases identical to TRBD2. The germline V gene has CDR1 SGHAT and CDR2 FQNNGV. V was clipped by 2 bases and J by 5 bases; unmatched bases: 12. The CDR3 runs 18 residues. DNA of the CDR3: TGTGCCAGCAGCTTAAGGGGGCTAGCGGGAGGGCCTGGGGAGACCCAGTACTTC. Protein sequence: CASSLRGLAGGPGETQYF.

The chain employs TRBV5-1 and TRBJ2-5; possible D gene TRBD2, 6 bases. TRBJ2-7 explains the end of the DNA better; the J call may be wrong. The CDR3 runs 15 residues. Germline V gene lookup returns CDR1 SGHRS and CDR2 YFSETQ. CDR3 residues: CASSSDGGSSYEQYF. The DNA for the CDR3 is TGCGCCAGCAGTTCGGACGGAGGGAGCTCCTACGAGCAGTACTTC.

This sequence joins TRBV5-1 and TRBJ2-7, with 9 bases that match TRBD2. The germline CDR1 and CDR2 sequences are SGHRS and YFSETQ. The junction had 9 bases not matched to a gene; V was cut back by 0 bases and J by 2 bases. The CDR3 contains 17 residues. This CDR3 reads CASSLAVAGGTPYEQYF. The CDR3, as DNA: TGCGCCAGCAGCTTGGCTGTCGCGGGAGGGACACCCTACGAGCAGTACTTC.

The gene calls are TRBV2 and TRBJ2-1, with D maybe TRBD2 (6 bases). V lost 6 bases and J 9 bases, leaving 18 bases between the germline ends. Per germline, CDR1 SNHLY and CDR2 FYNNEI. This CDR3 contains 14 residues. The CDR3 protein is CASSVRDSLSEQFF. In DNA form, the CDR3 reads TGTGCCAGCAGCGTCCGGGACTCCCTTTCTGAGCAGTTCTTC.

V is TRBV5-6 and J is TRBJ2-1; 7 bases match TRBD2. The germline CDR1 and CDR2 sequences are SGHDT and YYEEEE. J was trimmed by 15 bases and V by 4 bases; bases with no gene match: 13. This CDR3 has 13 residues. The CDR3 nucleotides are TGTGCCAGCAGCCCAGACCAGCGGGATCATCGGTTCTTC. Residues: CASSPDQRDHRFF. Filled out from reference TRBV5-6 and TRBJ2-1, the complete variable domain reads DAGVTQSPTHLIKTRGQQVTLRCSPKSGHDTVSWYQQALGQGPQFIFQYYEEEERQRGNFPDRFSGHQFPNYSSELNVNALLLGDSALYLCASSPDQRDHRFFGPGTRLTVL.

V usage is TRBV5-6 and J usage is TRBJ2-3; the match to TRBD2 covers 12 bases. Germline V gene lookup returns CDR1 SGHDT and CDR2 YYEEEE. This CDR3 has 16 residues. Germline trimming cut 2 bases from V and 3 bases from J; bases unmatched to any gene: 4. The CDR3 bases are TGTGCCAGCAGCTTAGGACTAGCGGGGAGGACAGATACGCAGTATTTT. Translated: CASSLGLAGRTDTQYF.

The V call is TRBV14, the J call TRBJ2-3; tentatively, D is TRBD2 (6 bases). The germline V gene has CDR1 SGHDN and CDR2 FVKESK. The CDR3 has 16 amino acids. V dropped 4 bases and J dropped 6 bases, with 20 bases sitting between them. The CDR3 bases are TGTGCCAGCAGCCGGAATCGACTAGTAGCTGGGGATACGCAGTATTTT. It specifies CASSRNRLVAGDTQYF.

The rearrangement uses TRBV6-1 and TRBJ2-1; 7 bases match TRBD1. V shed 6 bases, J shed 2 bases, and the junction held 1 base outside the gene matches. Germline V gene data show CDR1 as MNHNS and CDR2 as SASEGT. The CDR3 sequence is 13 residues long. The CDR3 sequence: CASRGTAYNEQFF. The CDR3 nucleotides read TGTGCCAGCAGGGGGACAGCCTACAATGAGCAGTTCTTC.

The CDR3 spells CASSSTGANTEAFF. The CDR3 bases are TGTGCCAGCAGCTCTACAGGGGCTAACACTGAAGCTTTCTTT. J is TRBJ1-1 and V is TRBV7-6; 7 bases line up with TRBD1. CDR3 length: 14 amino acids. V lost 4 bases, J lost 2 bases, and 4 bases stayed unmatched. The V gene's germline CDR1 is SGHVS and CDR2 FNYEAQ.

J is TRBJ2-1 and V is TRBV4-3; 11 nucleotides align to TRBD2. CDR3 length: 14 residues. The germline V gene has CDR1 LGHNA and CDR2 YSLEER. V was pared by 0 bases and J by 14 bases, with 6 bases of the junction left unmatched. CDR3 protein: CASSQETLAGVEFF. The CDR3, as DNA: TGCGCCAGCAGCCAAGAAACACTAGCGGGAGTAGAGTTCTTC.

A single count supports this clone. The chain has TRBV7-9 and TRBJ2-5; weak D call: TRBD2 (5 bases). This CDR3 has 11 residues. Deletions cut 4 bases from V and 5 bases from J, with 5 bases between. The germline gives CDR1 SEHNR, CDR2 FQNEAQ (reference sequence). DNA for the CDR3: TGTGCCAGCAGCTCGGGGGAGACCCAGTACTTC. Translated: CASSSGETQYF.

This chain links TRBV7-9 with TRBJ2-5; 7 nucleotides line up with TRBD2. Germline lookup yields CDR1 SEHNR and CDR2 FQNEAQ (reference sequence). The CDR3 spans 15 residues. After removal of 2 bases from V and 5 bases from J, the junction contained 8 bases not matched to a gene. This CDR3 is CASSLWRERIETQYF. DNA for the CDR3: TGTGCCAGCAGCTTATGGCGGGAGAGAATTGAGACCCAGTACTTC.

This chain connects TRBV7-2 to TRBJ2-3; D unclear. The V end lost 1 base, the J end lost 2 bases, and 10 bases lay between the germline ends. The germline CDR1 and CDR2 sequences are SGHTA and FQGNSA. The CDR3 has 15 residues. The CDR3, as DNA: TGTGCCAGCAGCTTAGGAGGCGGCTACACAGATACGCAGTATTTT. As protein: CASSLGGGYTDTQYF.

The chain uses TRBV5-1 and TRBJ2-2; D gene ambiguous. Per the germline V gene, CDR1 is SGHRS and CDR2 is YFSETQ. The length of the CDR3 is 15 residues. V lost 7 bases, J lost 2 bases, and 15 bases lay in between. DNA of the CDR3: TGCGCCAGCTCCCCGTTAGACCCTAACACCGGGGAGCTGTTTTTT. Amino acids: CASSPLDPNTGELFF.

V is TRBV9 and J is TRBJ2-5; 8 bases map to TRBD2. Trimming took 0 bases from V and 3 from J; bases not matched to a gene: 7. CDR1 SGDLS and CDR2 YYNGEE come from the germline V gene. The CDR3 has 16 residues. This CDR3 is CASSVDASGGEETQYF. CDR3 in DNA: TGTGCCAGCAGCGTAGACGCCAGCGGGGGTGAAGAGACCCAGTACTTC.